These T cell receptor beta chains were read from a single sample in a study of T cells after yellow fever vaccination. TCRdb itself ran the 5' RACE reads through MiXCR, one entry per CDR3 protein. This sample has fewer than 650,000 distinct CDR3 sequences, with about a fifth found just once. The sequencing here drew on PBMCs, taken around 3 weeks after the first yellow fever vaccination. These receptors all come from a man between 18 and 35 years old who received the YFV17D yellow fever vaccine. The CDR3 runs from the conserved cysteine through the conserved F or W. A D gene is named only where the DNA matches it firmly.

- TRBV4-1 CASSQVGSGNTIYF
- TRBV6-5 CASSYSMHQVTQYF
TRBD2 TRBV9 CATSSSGASYNEQFF
- TRBV6-2/TRBV6-3 CASSYTTPYNEQFF
- TRBV12-3/TRBV12-4 CASSLGAGVVNEQFF
- TRBV15 CATSRTGIYEQYF
TRBD2 TRBV6-2/TRBV6-3 CASRKGEILAVFHDTQYF
- TRBV4-3 CASSQDWGDRTWEQYF
- TRBV6-5 CASSYPDRPTEAFF
TRBD1 TRBV5-1 CASRPGQGDTEAFF
- TRBV20-1 CSAVTAGAWVMNTEAFF
TRBD1 TRBV4-2 CASSQLGQLSSSPLHF
TRBD2 TRBV5-1 CASSITLAGGSSYEQYF
- TRBV12-5 CASGPAGVGEQFF
- TRBV20-1 CSASGLARAYNEQFF
- TRBV30 CAWDRRSEAFF